These 18 T cell receptor beta chains came from one sample sequenced in a study of blood T cell repertoires in COVID-19. Profiling relied on immunoSEQ multiplex PCR, and the TCRdb table lists in-frame clones only, not all of them. The repertoire holds roughly 150,000 clones, with 60% to 80% as singletons. Sequencing input: peripheral blood. Receptors originate from a middle-aged man with active or convalescent COVID-19.

The CDR3 nucleotides read TGTGCCAGCAGCGCCGGACAGGAGGGCTACACCTTC. This sequence encodes CASSAGQEGYTF. This chain joins TRBV11-3 and TRBJ1-2; 7 bases map to TRBD1. The CDR3 spans 12 residues. The trim removed 5 bases at V and 8 bases at J, leaving 5 bases unmatched. Germline V gives CDR1 SGHNT, CDR2 YENEEA.

The chain carries TRBV27 and TRBJ2-7; D may be TRBD2 (6 bases). With 10 bases removed from V and 0 bases from J, the gap between germline ends came to 19 bases. The CDR3 totals 15 residues. The germline V gene has CDR1 MNHEY and CDR2 SMNVEV (reference sequence). CDR3 residues: CATLSGGASSYEQYF. Here the CDR3 DNA reads TGTGCCACCCTTTCCGGGGGTGCGAGCTCCTACGAGCAGTACTTC.

V and J are TRBV6-5 and TRBJ1-5; maybe TRBD1 (6 bases). Germline V lookup: CDR1 MNHEY, CDR2 SVGAGI. The CDR3 sequence is 13 residues long. Between the trimmed V and J ends, which lost 8 bases and 2 bases, there was a span of 10 bases. The CDR3 nucleotides read TGTGCCAGCCCCAGGGGAGGCAATCAGCCCCAGCATTTT. Translation gives CASPRGGNQPQHF.

This clone was observed a single time. The chain has TRBV11-3 and TRBJ2-7; 7 nucleotides agree with TRBD1. With V trimmed by 5 bases and J by 2 bases, 3 bases remained unmatched. Germline V gene lookup returns CDR1 SGHNT and CDR2 YENEEA. The length of the CDR3 is 13 residues. CDR3 region: CASSDQGAYEQYF. The CDR3 DNA reads TGTGCCAGCAGCGACCAGGGGGCCTACGAGCAGTACTTC.

The chain has TRBV3-1 (or the pseudogene TRBV3-2) and TRBJ1-2; 8 bases map to TRBD1. CDR3 length: 13 amino acids. V was clipped by 3 bases and J by 5 bases; unmatched bases: 2. The germline gives CDR1 LGHDT, CDR2 YNNKEL (reference sequence). Here the CDR3 DNA reads TGTGCCAGCAGCCAGGGACAGGTATATGGCTACACCTTC. Its translation is CASSQGQVYGYTF.

This chain links TRBV18 with TRBJ1-6; D call uncertain. The CDR3 runs 17 residues. V lost 3 bases and J 6 bases, leaving 18 bases between the germline ends. Germline assignment: CDR1 KGHSH and CDR2 LQKENI. The CDR3 loop reads CASSPPQGAAGNSPLHF. For the CDR3, the DNA is TGTGCCAGCTCACCCCCCCAAGGAGCAGCCGGTAATTCACCCCTCCACTTT.

This chain connects TRBV11-3 to TRBJ2-3; D gene ambiguous. Germline V lookup: CDR1 SGHNT, CDR2 YENEEA. The CDR3 extends over 16 amino acids. Trimming took 5 bases from V and 2 from J, leaving 17 bases between them. Here the CDR3 DNA reads TGTGCCAGCAGCACGACTCACGGGTTCCCCACAGATACGCAGTATTTT. Its protein product is CASSTTHGFPTDTQYF.

The V gene is TRBV15, the J gene TRBJ1-1; D possibly corresponds to TRBD1 (6 bases). The CDR3 extends over 13 amino acids. V lost 8 bases and J lost 4, with 14 bases in between. In germline, CDR1 is LNHNV, CDR2 YYDKDF (reference sequence). The CDR3 is CATAGGQGTEAFF. The CDR3 DNA sequence: TGTGCCACCGCGGGGGGCCAAGGCACTGAAGCTTTCTTT.

The CDR3 reads CASSYSSQAKGYTF. CDR3 bases: TGTGCCAGCAGTTACTCGAGTCAGGCGAAGGGCTACACCTTC. J is TRBJ1-2 and V is TRBV6-5; no reliable D call. V was cut by 0 bases and J by 8 bases, with 13 bases left in between. Germline lookup yields CDR1 MNHEY and CDR2 SVGAGI. This CDR3 is 14 amino acids long.

The J gene is TRBJ2-7, the V gene TRBV11-2, with 9 bases lining up with TRBD1. V was pared by 5 bases and J by 0 bases, with 5 bases of the junction left unmatched. The CDR3 has 15 residues. The germline gives CDR1 SGHAT, CDR2 FQNNGV. CDR3 nucleotide sequence: TGTGCCAGCAGCCCGACAGGGGGTGCCTCCTACGAGCAGTACTTC. Encoded protein: CASSPTGGASYEQYF.

The chain carries TRBV7-9 and TRBJ2-1; D is perhaps TRBD2 (6 bases). Germline CDR1 SEHNR, CDR2 FQNEAQ (reference sequence). V was trimmed by 0 bases and J by 3 bases, leaving 6 bases between them. This CDR3 has 14 residues. The CDR3 sequence: CASSLAGGYNEQFF. As DNA, the CDR3 is TGTGCCAGCAGCTTAGCGGGAGGCTACAATGAGCAGTTCTTC.

This clone has ten or more counts. The chain employs TRBV28 and TRBJ1-2, with 10 bases identical to TRBD1. Germline CDR1 reads MDHEN; CDR2 reads SYDVKM. The CDR3 extends over 17 amino acids. Trimming removed 2 bases from V and 1 base from J; junction bases left unmatched: 7. As DNA, the CDR3 is TGTGCCAGCAGTTTAGGGACAGGGGTCGTCGGTAACTATGGCTACACCTTC. Amino acids: CASSLGTGVVGNYGYTF.

The chain has TRBV5-6 and TRBJ2-7; 7 nucleotides agree with TRBD1. CDR3 length: 15 amino acids. The J segment lost 2 bases and the V segment lost 4 bases, leaving 9 bases of the junction unmatched. Germline lookup yields CDR1 SGHDT and CDR2 YYEEEE. CDR3: CASSPAERGPYEQYF. CDR3 bases: TGTGCCAGCAGCCCCGCCGAGAGGGGGCCCTACGAGCAGTACTTC.

The rearrangement joins TRBV5-1 to TRBJ2-7; 8 bases are shared with TRBD2. The CDR3 is 16 residues long. The V gene end was trimmed by 0 bases and the J gene end by 2 bases; junction bases not matched to a gene: 7. CDR1 is SGHRS and CDR2 is YFSETQ in the germline V gene. CDR3 region: CASSLASGSVAYEQYF. CDR3 nucleotide sequence: TGCGCCAGCAGCTTGGCCAGCGGGAGTGTGGCCTACGAGCAGTACTTC.

This sequence joins TRBV2 and TRBJ1-5; 9 nucleotides align to TRBD1. The germline CDR1 and CDR2 sequences are SNHLY and FYNNEI. V lost 7 bases, J lost 7 bases, and 11 bases stayed unmatched. The CDR3 spans 15 residues. The CDR3 loop is CASTQGQGTGQPQHF. The CDR3 bases are TGTGCCAGCACCCAGGGACAGGGCACAGGACAGCCCCAGCATTTT.

The table lists this clone with a few counts. This sequence joins TRBV30 and TRBJ2-7; D perhaps matches TRBD1 (5 bases). This CDR3 has 18 amino acids. V was clipped by 3 bases and J by 0 bases, with 24 bases between them. The germline V gene has CDR1 GTSNPN and CDR2 SVGIG (reference sequence). CDR3 bases: TGTGCCTGGAGGCCTTATACAGGAAACTTCGAATCCTCCTACGAGCAGTACTTC. Amino acid sequence: CAWRPYTGNFESSYEQYF.

This chain joins TRBV19 and TRBJ1-2, with TRBD1 matching 8 bases. Losses at the gene ends were 7 bases for V and 0 bases for J; bases not matched to a gene: 10. Looked up from germline, CDR1 is LNHDA and CDR2 is SQIVND (reference sequence). The CDR3 consists of 16 residues. The CDR3 nucleotides are TGTGCCAGTACGAGACGGACAGGGCATTCTAACTATGGCTACACCTTC. Amino acid sequence: CASTRRTGHSNYGYTF.

The rearrangement links TRBV24-1 to TRBJ1-2; the match to TRBD1 covers 7 bases. The germline gives CDR1 KGHDR, CDR2 SFDVKD. V dropped 3 bases and J dropped 4; count of bases not matched to a gene: 7. The CDR3 is made up of 15 amino acids. The CDR3 coding sequence is TGTGCCACCAGTGATCGGTACCGGGACAGCTATGGCTACACCTTC. This encodes CATSDRYRDSYGYTF.